This entry lists 24 T cell receptor beta chains sequenced from one sample in a study of T cells in Graves' hyperthyroidism and ophthalmopathy. The investigators amplified TCR beta CDR3 regions from RNA transcripts. Primed by the HTBI set, a first-round RT-PCR was run on the TCR CDR3. TCRdb re-derived calls from the multiplex PCR reads in MiXCR, one entry per CDR3 protein. The sample lists some 700,000 distinct CDR3 sequences; roughly 17% were seen once. Sequencing was carried out using blood. Source of these receptors: a man aged 50 or older with Graves' hyperthyroidism.

In its sample, this clonotype was seen many times. The chain joins TRBV2 to TRBJ2-3; 12 nucleotides match TRBD2. This CDR3 is built from 19 residues. The V gene end was trimmed by 5 bases and the J gene end by 1 base; junction bases not matched to a gene: 13. Germline V CDR1 and CDR2: SNHLY, FYNNEI. In DNA form, the CDR3 reads TGTGCCAGCAGTAAAAGACTAGCGGGAGTATATGGTGGCACAGATACGCAGTATTTT. Its protein is CASSKRLAGVYGGTDTQYF.

This clonotype was observed at least ten times. The chain is built from TRBV20-1 and TRBJ2-7; no definite D call. The CDR3 is 12 residues long. CDR1 and CDR2 (germline): DFQATT, SNEGSKA (reference sequence). Trimming shortened V by 8 bases and J by 6 bases, and 17 bases separated the two germline ends. This CDR3 is CSLGRPGAEQYF. The CDR3 DNA is TGCAGTCTTGGACGGCCCGGCGCCGAGCAGTACTTC.

Points on this clonotype: At one end, the junction sequence differs from germline, possibly due to a read error. The chain is built from TRBV19 and TRBJ2-7, with 13 bases lining up with TRBD2. Germline CDR1 LNHDA, CDR2 SQIVND (reference sequence). The CDR3 totals 16 residues. The CDR3 sequence: CVSSNQWTSGSHEQYF. In nucleotides, the CDR3 is TGTGTCAGTAGTAATCAATGGACTAGCGGGAGTCACGAGCAGTACTTC. Full variable domain (missing parts from reference TRBV19 and TRBJ2-7): DGGITQSPKYLFRKEGQNVTLSCEQNLNHDAMYWYRQDPGQGLRLIYYSQIVNDFQKGDIAEGYSVSREKKESFPLTVTSAQKNPTAFYLCVSSNQWTSGSHEQYFGPGTRLTVT.

This clonotype appeared many times. The chain uses TRBV2 and TRBJ2-3; the match to TRBD2 covers 14 bases. CDR3 length: 16 amino acids. V lost 6 bases and J lost 8; bases outside the gene matches: 10. The germline V gene encodes CDR1 SNHLY and CDR2 FYNNEI. CDR3 amino acids: CASRASTSGRAGTQYF. The CDR3 coding sequence is TGTGCCAGCAGGGCTTCGACTAGCGGGAGGGCCGGTACGCAGTATTTT.

In its sample, this clonotype was seen many times. The chain couples TRBV11-2 to TRBJ2-1, with unresolved D. The CDR3 runs 14 residues. Germline V CDR1 and CDR2: SGHAT, FQNNGV. V shed 1 base and J shed 6 bases, with 10 bases lying between them. CDR3 DNA sequence: TGTGCCAGCAGCTTAGTCCCCCGGACCAATGAGCAGTTCTTC. It translates to CASSLVPRTNEQFF.

The rearrangement uses TRBV12-3 or TRBV12-4 and TRBJ2-3; 9 bases line up with TRBD2. Trimming removed 2 bases from V and 6 bases from J; junction bases left unmatched: 3. The CDR3 spans 14 residues. The CDR3 protein is CASSLFSGSDTQYF. The CDR3 DNA reads TGTGCCAGCAGTTTATTTAGCGGGAGTGATACGCAGTATTTT.

V is TRBV6-1 and J is TRBJ2-7; D not certain. The V end lost 6 bases, the J end lost 5 bases, and 11 bases lay between the germline ends. Looked up from germline, CDR1 is MNHNS and CDR2 is SASEGT. CDR3 length equals 12 residues. DNA for the CDR3: TGTGCCAGCAGCCTATCGTCCCACGAGCAGTACTTC. Its protein product is CASSLSSHEQYF.

In this sample, this clonotype turned up many times. The chain has TRBV5-1 and TRBJ1-2; 8 bases are shared with TRBD1. CDR3 length equals 15 residues. The V gene end was trimmed by 4 bases and the J gene end by 2 bases; junction bases not matched to a gene: 7. Germline CDR1 SGHRS, CDR2 YFSETQ. The CDR3 sequence: CASSIGQGSNYGYTF. The CDR3 nucleotides read TGCGCCAGCAGCATCGGACAGGGTTCGAACTATGGCTACACCTTC.

The chain uses TRBV5-1 and TRBJ2-3; D unresolved. V was shortened by 5 bases and J by 0 bases, with 13 bases between the two germline ends. The CDR3 loop spans 15 amino acids. CDR1 and CDR2 (germline): SGHRS, YFSETQ. CDR3 protein: CASSPGGASTDTQYF. DNA of the CDR3: TGCGCCAGCAGTCCAGGCGGTGCTAGCACAGATACGCAGTATTTT.

This clonotype was seen at least ten times. The J gene is TRBJ2-7, the V gene TRBV28; D is uncertain. CDR3 size: 15 residues. CDR1 MDHEN and CDR2 SYDVKM come from the germline V gene. V lost 5 bases, J lost 4 bases, and 18 bases lay in between. CDR3 in DNA: TGTGCCAGCAGTGGCCATGGACGGCTAACGTACGAGCAGTACTTC. Translating it yields CASSGHGRLTYEQYF.

This clonotype was seen at least ten times. The V gene is TRBV15, the J gene TRBJ2-3, with 8 bases identical to TRBD2. The V gene's germline CDR1 is LNHNV and CDR2 YYDKDF (reference sequence). CDR3 length: 17 residues. Losses at the gene ends were 0 bases for V and 2 bases for J; bases not matched to a gene: 7. The CDR3 DNA sequence: TGTGCCACCAGCAGAGAGATGGCGGGAGGACTCACAGATACGCAGTATTTT. Translated, it gives CATSREMAGGLTDTQYF.

This clonotype was seen a handful of times. The chain is built from TRBV19 and TRBJ1-2; D may be TRBD1 (6 bases). The length of the CDR3 is 16 residues. The V end was cut by 4 bases, the J end by 4 bases, with 19 bases between. Germline CDR1 and CDR2: LNHDA and SQIVND (reference sequence). The CDR3 coding sequence is TGTGCCAGTAGTAGGTGGACAGAACTGGCCAGCTATGGCTACACCTTC. Amino acids: CASSRWTELASYGYTF.

The J gene is TRBJ1-2, the V gene TRBV5-1; a possible D gene is TRBD1 (5 bases). Trimming removed 0 bases from V and 8 bases from J, with 11 bases in between. Germline V lookup: CDR1 SGHRS, CDR2 YFSETQ. This CDR3 comprises 13 residues. The CDR3 bases are TGCGCCAGCAGCTTGGCGGGGCCATCAGGCTACACCTTC. Translating gives CASSLAGPSGYTF.

Notes on this clonotype: Just one base apart from a much larger clone, this may be a read error. The V call is TRBV19, the J call TRBJ1-5; no clear D gene. The CDR3 covers 14 residues. CDR1 and CDR2 from the germline V gene are LNHDA and SQIVND (reference sequence). Trimming shortened V by 5 bases and J by 6 bases, and 14 bases separated the two germline ends. The CDR3 nucleotides are TGTGCCAGTAGTGGAGGTATGGGCAGTCAGCCCCAGCATTTT. It is translated as CASSGGMGSQPQHF.

This clonotype was seen at least ten times. V and J are TRBV12-3 or TRBV12-4 and TRBJ1-5; D is undetermined. The V gene lost 5 bases and the J gene lost 0 bases, with 11 bases spanning the gap. The CDR3 is 15 residues long. The CDR3 reads CASSSDGYSNQPQHF. Written as DNA, the CDR3 is TGTGCCAGCAGTAGTGACGGATATAGCAATCAGCCCCAGCATTTT.

On this clonotype itself: Relative to the germline gene, one junction end is altered; a read error may explain this. The genes are TRBV30 and TRBJ1-1; 7 bases map to TRBD1. The CDR3 is 12 residues long. In germline, CDR1 is GTSNPN, CDR2 SVGIG (reference sequence). CDR3 DNA: TGTGCCTGGAGTGAGGGGACAGTCGAAGCTTTATTT. Protein: CAWSEGTVEALF.

This clonotype was detected ten times or more. The CDR3: CASSEMIRQGGYGYTF. The CDR3 region has the DNA TGTGCCAGCAGTGAAATGATTCGACAGGGAGGCTATGGCTACACCTTC. This rearrangement joins TRBV6-4 to TRBJ1-2; 7 nucleotides agree with TRBD1. Germline CDR1 and CDR2: MRHNA and SNTAGT. The CDR3 contains 16 residues. Trimming at V came to 3 bases and at J to 4 bases, leaving 11 bases not matched to a gene.

As for this clonotype: The conserved phenylalanine or tryptophan is not found at the CDR3 terminus, so this likely reflects a read error. V gene TRBV7-9 combines with J gene TRBJ1-6; perhaps TRBD1 as D (6 bases). The CDR3 extends over 16 amino acids. From germline, CDR1 is SEHNR and CDR2 FQNEAQ (reference sequence). V lost 3 bases, J lost 10 bases, and 19 bases lay in between. The CDR3 DNA reads TGTGCCAGCAGCTTTCTGGGGGCGCTTAATTCCTCACCCCTCCACCTT. Protein: CASSFLGALNSSPLHL.

The genes are TRBV14 and TRBJ2-7; 9 bases fit TRBD1. V shed 1 base and J 1 base; nucleotides not matched to a gene: 5. This CDR3 contains 16 residues. Germline assignment: CDR1 SGHDN and CDR2 FVKESK. The CDR3 sequence: CASSQGDRALSYEQYF. CDR3 DNA: TGTGCCAGCAGCCAAGGGGACAGGGCTTTATCCTACGAGCAGTACTTC.

In its sample, this clonotype was seen many times. V and J are TRBV28 and TRBJ2-7, with TRBD1 identical over 7 bases. The V gene's germline CDR1 is MDHEN and CDR2 SYDVKM. The CDR3 runs to 14 residues. The V and J ends lost 4 bases and 3 bases, in that order; junction bases with no gene match: 6. The CDR3 reads CASSYPGQSYEQYF. In DNA form, the CDR3 reads TGTGCCAGCAGTTATCCGGGACAGAGCTACGAGCAGTACTTC.

The J gene is TRBJ2-7, the V gene TRBV28; TRBD2 matches 10 bases. V trimming: 5 bases; J trimming: 2 bases; junction bases outside the gene matches: 6. CDR3 length: 15 residues. Germline V gives CDR1 MDHEN, CDR2 SYDVKM. The CDR3 sequence: CASSGGGTSAYEQYF. Here the CDR3 DNA reads TGTGCCAGCAGTGGGGGGGGGACTAGCGCCTACGAGCAGTACTTC.

Details on this clonotype: This may be a read error, as it is one base from a much larger clone. This chain links TRBV11-2 with TRBJ1-1; D remains ambiguous. Germline V gene data show CDR1 as SGHAT and CDR2 as FQNNGV. The CDR3 is 14 residues long. The CDR3 loop is CASSFTTRNTKAFF. The CDR3 nucleotides read TGTGCCAGCAGCTTCACTACGCGGAACACTAAAGCTTTCTTT.

The rearrangement links TRBV19 to TRBJ2-1, with 7 nucleotides matching TRBD2. V lost 3 bases to trimming and J lost 4 bases; unmatched junction nucleotides: 3. Germline CDR1 reads LNHDA; CDR2 reads SQIVND (reference sequence). This CDR3 has 14 amino acids. This CDR3 reads CASSIPGGYNEQFF. The CDR3, as DNA: TGTGCCAGTAGTATCCCGGGGGGTTACAATGAGCAGTTCTTC. Filled out from reference TRBV19 and TRBJ2-1, the complete variable domain reads DGGITQSPKYLFRKEGQNVTLSCEQNLNHDAMYWYRQDPGQGLRLIYYSQIVNDFQKGDIAEGYSVSREKKESFPLTVTSAQKNPTAFYLCASSIPGGYNEQFFGPGTRLTVL.

This clonotype was seen repeatedly, ten times or more. The chain links TRBV11-1 to TRBJ2-4; D not certain. The CDR3 covers 18 residues. Trimming took 5 bases from V and 0 from J, leaving 20 bases between them. Germline lookup yields CDR1 SGHAT and CDR2 FQDESV (reference sequence). CDR3 sequence (DNA): TGTGCCAGCAGCGATACCGCCCTCGGAAGGATAGCCAAAAACATTCAGTACTTC. Translated: CASSDTALGRIAKNIQYF.